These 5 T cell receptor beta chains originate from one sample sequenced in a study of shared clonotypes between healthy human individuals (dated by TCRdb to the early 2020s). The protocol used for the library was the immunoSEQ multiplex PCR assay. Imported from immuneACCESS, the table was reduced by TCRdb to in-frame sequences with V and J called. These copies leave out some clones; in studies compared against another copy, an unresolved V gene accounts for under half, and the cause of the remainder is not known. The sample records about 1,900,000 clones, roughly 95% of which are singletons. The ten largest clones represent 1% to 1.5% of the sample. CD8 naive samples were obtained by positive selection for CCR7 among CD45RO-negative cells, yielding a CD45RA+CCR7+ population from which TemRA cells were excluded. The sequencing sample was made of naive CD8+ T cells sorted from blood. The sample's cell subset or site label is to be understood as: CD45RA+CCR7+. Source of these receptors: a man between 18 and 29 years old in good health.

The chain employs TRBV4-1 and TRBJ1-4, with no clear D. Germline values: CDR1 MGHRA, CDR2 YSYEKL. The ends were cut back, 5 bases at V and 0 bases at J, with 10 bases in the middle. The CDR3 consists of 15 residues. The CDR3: CASSSGPATNEKLFF. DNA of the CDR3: TGCGCCAGCAGCTCGGGTCCTGCAACTAATGAAAAACTGTTTTTT.

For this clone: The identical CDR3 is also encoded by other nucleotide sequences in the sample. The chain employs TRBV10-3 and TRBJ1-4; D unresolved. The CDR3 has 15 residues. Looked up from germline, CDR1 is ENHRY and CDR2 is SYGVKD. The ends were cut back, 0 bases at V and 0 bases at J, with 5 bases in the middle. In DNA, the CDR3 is TGTGCCATCAGTGAGTCCGCGGCAACTAATGAAAAACTGTTTTTT. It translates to CAISESAATNEKLFF.

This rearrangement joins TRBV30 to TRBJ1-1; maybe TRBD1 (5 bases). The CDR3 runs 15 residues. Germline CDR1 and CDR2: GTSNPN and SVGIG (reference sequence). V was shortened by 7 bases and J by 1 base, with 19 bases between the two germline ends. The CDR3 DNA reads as TGTGCCTCTACTTTTCCCGCCGGACAGAACACTGAAGCTTTCTTT. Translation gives CASTFPAGQNTEAFF. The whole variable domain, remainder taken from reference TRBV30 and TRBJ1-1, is SQTIHQWPATLVQPVGSPLSLECTVEGTSNPNLYWYRQAAGRGLQLLFYSVGIGQISSEVPQNLSASRPQDRQFILSSKKLLLSDSGFYLCASTFPAGQNTEAFFGQGTRLTVV.

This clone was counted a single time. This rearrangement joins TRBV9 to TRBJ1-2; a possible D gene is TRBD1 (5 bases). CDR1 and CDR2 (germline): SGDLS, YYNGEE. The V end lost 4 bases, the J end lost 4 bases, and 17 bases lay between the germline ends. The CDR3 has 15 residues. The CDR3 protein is CASSLRDVASYGYTF. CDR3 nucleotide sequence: TGTGCCAGCAGCCTCCGGGACGTCGCTAGCTATGGCTACACCTTC. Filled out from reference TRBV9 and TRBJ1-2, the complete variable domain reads DSGVTQTPKHLITATGQRVTLRCSPRSGDLSVYWYQQSLDQGLQFLIQYYNGEERAKGNILERFSAQQFPDLHSELNLSSLELGDSALYFCASSLRDVASYGYTFGSGTRLTVV.

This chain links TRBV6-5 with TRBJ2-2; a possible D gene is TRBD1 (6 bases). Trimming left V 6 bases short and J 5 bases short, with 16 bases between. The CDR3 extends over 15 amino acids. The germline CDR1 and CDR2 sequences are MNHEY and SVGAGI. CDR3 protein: CASRMGPQGTGELFF. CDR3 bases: TGTGCCAGCAGGATGGGACCCCAGGGGACCGGGGAGCTGTTTTTT.